The 22 T cell receptor beta chains in this list originate from one sample, sequenced in a study of molecular identifiers for immune sequencing clone quantification. One entry per CDR3 protein, called by TCRdb with MiXCR from the PCR reads. The sample holds about 500,000 distinct CDR3 sequences, approximately 25% seen once. The sequencing sample was made of naive CD8+ T cells from blood, with Jurkat cell RNA spiked in. Documented subset: FACS-sorted CD8+CD4-CCR7+CD45RA+ naive T cells. The source of these receptors is a human donor in good health. Some libraries in this study had Jurkat cell RNA spiked in.

Only a few counts were recorded for this clonotype. The chain combines TRBV4-1 with TRBJ2-1, with 15 bases that match TRBD2. From germline, CDR1 is MGHRA and CDR2 YSYEKL. Trimming cost V 4 bases and J 6 bases; bases outside gene matches: 4. The CDR3 consists of 16 residues. The CDR3 DNA follows: TGCGCCAGCAGCCTAGGGACTAGCGGGGGGTCCAATGAGCAGTTCTTC. Amino acids: CASSLGTSGGSNEQFF.

This clonotype was seen many times. The chain recombines TRBV4-1 with TRBJ2-3; 9 bases line up with TRBD1. V lost 1 base and J lost 5; bases outside the gene matches: 4. CDR3 size: 15 residues. Germline V gives CDR1 MGHRA, CDR2 YSYEKL. CDR3 DNA sequence: TGCGCCAGCAGCCAAGGGGACAGGGTAGGAGATACGCAGTATTTT. Encoded protein: CASSQGDRVGDTQYF.

The chain recombines TRBV6-1 with TRBJ2-2; unclear D gene. V gave up 5 bases and J gave up 5 bases, with 15 bases separating them. Germline V CDR1 and CDR2: MNHNS, SASEGT. The CDR3 has 15 residues. The CDR3: CASSYASRRTGELFF. The CDR3 region has the DNA TGTGCCAGCAGTTACGCCTCCAGAAGAACCGGGGAGCTGTTTTTT.

This clonotype was observed at least ten times. The chain couples TRBV5-5 to TRBJ2-3; 10 bases are shared with TRBD2. From germline, CDR1 is SGHKS and CDR2 YYEKEE (reference sequence). V shed 4 bases, J shed 4 bases, and the junction held 6 bases outside the gene matches. The CDR3 is made up of 15 amino acids. CDR3 residues: CASSELAGVPDTQYF. For the CDR3, the DNA is TGTGCCAGCAGCGAGCTAGCGGGAGTGCCAGATACGCAGTATTTT.

Notes on this clonotype: Sequence at one end of the junction differs from germline and may be a read error. J is TRBJ1-1 and V is TRBV4-3; TRBD1 is a possible D gene (5 bases). There are 15 residues in the CDR3. Germline CDR1 LGHNA, CDR2 YSLEER. DNA for the CDR3: TGCGCCAGCAGCCAATTGATTTCTGCGGACACTGCAGCTTTCTTT. This sequence encodes CASSQLISADTAAFF.

V and J are TRBV6-2 or TRBV6-3 and TRBJ2-7, with D hard to call. The CDR3 totals 13 residues. CDR1 is MNHEY, CDR2 SVGEGT, per germline. V lost 0 bases to trimming and J lost 5 bases, with 8 bases between them. CDR3 protein: CASSYSNQHEQYF. The CDR3 bases are TGTGCCAGCAGTTACTCGAACCAGCACGAGCAGTACTTC.

The chain couples TRBV12-3 or TRBV12-4 to TRBJ2-7; 8 bases are a match to TRBD2. Trimming took 5 bases from V and 6 from J; bases not matched to a gene: 9. The CDR3 runs to 14 residues. In DNA form, the CDR3 reads TGTGCCAGCAGTCTCAATAGCGGGGTCCTCGAGCAGTACTTC. It encodes CASSLNSGVLEQYF.

This clonotype was seen only a few times. Since the CDR3 does not end with the conserved phenylalanine or tryptophan, this likely comes from a read error. CDR3 protein: CASSEGRSSYEQYL. The CDR3 DNA reads as TGTGCCAGCAGTGAAGGGCGGAGCTCCTACGAGCAGTACCTC. The chain joins TRBV2 to TRBJ2-7; D unclear. This CDR3 is built from 14 residues. The V gene's germline CDR1 is SNHLY and CDR2 FYNNEI. Trimming left V 1 base short and J 0 bases short, with 7 bases between.

J is TRBJ2-3 and V is TRBV7-2; D perhaps matches TRBD2 (6 bases). This CDR3 is built from 16 residues. Germline V gene lookup returns CDR1 SGHTA and CDR2 FQGNSA. V was cut by 5 bases and J by 0 bases, with 15 bases left in between. The CDR3 sequence: CASSILSGVSTDTQYF. In nucleotides, the CDR3 is TGTGCCAGCAGCATACTTTCGGGAGTTAGCACAGATACGCAGTATTTT.

This clonotype was observed many times. Here the CDR3 reads CASSPTPTSGADEQYF. The CDR3 region has the DNA TGTGCCAGCAGCCCTACTCCGACTAGCGGGGCCGACGAGCAGTACTTC. This chain joins TRBV7-9 and TRBJ2-7; 11 nucleotides match TRBD2. Trimming took 5 bases from V and 5 from J; bases not matched to a gene: 11. The V gene's germline CDR1 is SEHNR and CDR2 FQNEAQ (reference sequence). This CDR3 region has 16 residues.

The chain recombines TRBV7-9 with TRBJ2-3; 14 bases are shared with TRBD2. Germline lookup yields CDR1 SEHNR and CDR2 FQNEAQ (reference sequence). V lost 1 base and J lost 11; bases outside the gene matches: 5. The CDR3 is 15 amino acids. The CDR3 loop is CASSLVTSGGGEQYF. In nucleotides, the CDR3 is TGTGCCAGCAGCTTAGTGACTAGCGGGGGGGGAGAGCAGTATTTT.

In this sample, this clonotype turned up a few times. This chain connects TRBV4-1 to TRBJ1-5; 7 bases match TRBD1. The CDR3 covers 17 residues. Germline V lookup: CDR1 MGHRA, CDR2 YSYEKL. Trimming cost V 1 base and J 0 bases; bases outside gene matches: 6. CDR3 loop: CASSQVGTAYSNQPQHF. CDR3 nucleotides: TGCGCCAGCAGCCAAGTCGGGACAGCATATAGCAATCAGCCCCAGCATTTT.

In this sample, this clonotype turned up a few times. The genes are TRBV27 and TRBJ2-1, with TRBD2 identical over 7 bases. V gave up 3 bases and J gave up 10 bases; unmatched junction bases: 9. The V gene's germline CDR1 is MNHEY and CDR2 SMNVEV (reference sequence). The CDR3 consists of 14 residues. The CDR3: CASSFGGSWEEQFF. CDR3 in DNA: TGTGCCAGCAGTTTTGGCGGGAGCTGGGAGGAGCAGTTCTTC.

This clonotype was seen at least ten times. The CDR3 region is CASSYGTSYEQYF. CDR3 coding DNA: TGTGCCAGCAGTTATGGGACCTCCTACGAGCAGTACTTC. This chain links TRBV6-2 or TRBV6-3 with TRBJ2-7, with D possibly called TRBD1 or TRBD2 (5 bases each). V was trimmed by 3 bases and J by 0 bases, leaving 6 bases between them. The germline V gene encodes CDR1 MNHEY and CDR2 SVGEGT. The length of the CDR3 is 13 residues.

The V gene is TRBV29-1, the J gene TRBJ2-1; a possible D gene is TRBD2 (5 bases). The CDR3 length is 12 residues. V shed 4 bases and J shed 10 bases, with 14 bases lying between them. Germline CDR1 SQVTM, CDR2 ANQGSEA. The CDR3 sequence is CSVVSRAVEQFF. The CDR3 DNA reads as TGCAGCGTTGTCTCGCGAGCGGTGGAGCAGTTCTTC.

A few counts support this clonotype. The chain couples TRBV13 to TRBJ2-7; TRBD1 aligns across 10 bases. Trimming at V came to 5 bases and at J to 2 bases, leaving 15 bases not matched to a gene. CDR3 size: 18 residues. The germline CDR1 and CDR2 sequences are PRHDT and FYEKMQ (reference sequence). This CDR3 reads CASSQTGTGDAPTYEQYF. Here the CDR3 DNA reads TGTGCCAGCAGCCAAACCGGGACAGGGGATGCCCCTACCTACGAGCAGTACTTC.

This chain joins TRBV27 and TRBJ1-1; D gene ambiguous. CDR1 is MNHEY, CDR2 SMNVEV, per germline (reference sequence). There are 14 residues in the CDR3. Trimming removed 5 bases at V and 1 base at J, with 11 bases between. CDR3 nucleotides: TGTGCCAGCAGTCCACGGTGGGGGAACACTGAAGCTTTCTTT. Protein product: CASSPRWGNTEAFF.

The chain uses TRBV7-6 and TRBJ2-1; 7 nucleotides agree with TRBD1. This CDR3 is built from 13 residues. Per the germline V gene, CDR1 is SGHVS and CDR2 is FNYEAQ. V lost 4 bases to trimming and J lost 6 bases; unmatched junction nucleotides: 3. CDR3 nucleotide sequence: TGTGCCAGCAGCTGGGGGACAGCCAATGAGCAGTTCTTC. Its translation is CASSWGTANEQFF.

As concerns this clonotype: This may stem from a read error, because a much larger clone lies one nucleotide away. The genes are TRBV6-4 and TRBJ1-5; 7 nucleotides align to TRBD1. CDR1 and CDR2 (germline): MRHNA, SNTAGT. This CDR3 has 18 amino acids. As DNA, the CDR3 is TGTGCCAGCAGTGACTCTTACGGCTTGACAGGGAAACATCAGCCCCGGCATTTT. The encoded protein is CASSDSYGLTGKHQPRHF.

This clonotype was found many times. CDR3 residues: CAAHGTEYQPQHF. CDR3 sequence (DNA): TGTGCCGCCCACGGGACAGAGTATCAGCCCCAGCATTTT. This chain links TRBV6-2 or TRBV6-3 with TRBJ1-5, with 7 bases aligning to TRBD1. The CDR3 sequence is 13 residues long. The V and J ends lost 11 bases and 5 bases, in that order; junction bases with no gene match: 9. Germline V CDR1 and CDR2: MNHEY, SVGEGT.

This clonotype was found many times. This sequence joins TRBV6-2 or TRBV6-3 and TRBJ2-3; D is possibly TRBD1 (6 bases). Germline CDR1 reads MNHEY; CDR2 reads SVGEGT. The CDR3 has 13 amino acids. V lost 7 bases to trimming and J lost 3 bases, with 11 bases between them. The CDR3 DNA follows: TGTGCCAGCAACCTGGGGGCAACAGATACGCAGTATTTT. Protein product: CASNLGATDTQYF.

This rearrangement joins TRBV12-3 or TRBV12-4 to TRBJ2-7; D not certain. This CDR3 comprises 14 residues. Trimming removed 3 bases at V and 7 bases at J, with 16 bases between. The CDR3 sequence: CASSFNSPSEEQYF. In nucleotides, the CDR3 is TGTGCCAGCAGTTTCAATAGCCCGTCAGAGGAGCAGTACTTC.